Detailed here is one T cell receptor (beta chain). No antigen is known for it. Treatment defined: randomized to nivolumab then ipilimumab (arm A) or the reverse (arm B). This sample stems from a study of sequential checkpoint blockade in melanoma. Study in general: First-line arms were nivolumab then ipilimumab, or the reverse, randomized 1:1. Both treatment sequences were followed by maintenance nivolumab.

The assay was immunoSEQ multiplex PCR, and TCRdb's table has in-frame clones only and misses some. The sample contains thousands of clones, around 30% of which appear only once. Study observations and caveats: T-cell fraction and clonality followed PD-L1 and CD8+ counts, not mutational load. In arm A, pretreatment tumor clonality was associated with response.

V lost 11 bases, J lost 2 bases, and 8 bases stayed unmatched. The CDR3 is made up of 16 amino acids. Per the germline V gene, CDR1 is MNHGY and CDR2 is SAAAGT. Sequencing used tumor tissue (inferred from file names), obtained from a patient given nivolumab and ipilimumab in sequence. This rearrangement joins TRBV6-8 to TRBJ2-6; 11 nucleotides match TRBD1. The receptor comes from a human donor with melanoma. The CDR3 region is CAHGQGAFAGANVLTF. CDR3 bases: TGTGCCCACGGACAGGGGGCTTTCGCTGGGGCCAACGTCCTGACTTTC.